This TCR beta chain was obtained from a study of spatial heterogeneity in lung cancer. Across the whole study: Across the raw uncorrected reads, a unique TCR and UMI combination was observed, on average, more than ten times. Study-level results: At resection, ubiquitous expanded tumor TCRs appeared in blood more than at follow-up.

Every cDNA TCR molecule received its own unique molecular identifier. TCRdb reanalysed the 5' RACE reads using MiXCR and keeps one entry per CDR3 protein. The table lists around 23,000 distinct CDR3 sequences, around 4.5% of them singletons. The germline V gene has CDR1 SGHTA and CDR2 FQGNSA. The V gene end was trimmed by 8 bases and the J gene end by 6 bases; junction bases not matched to a gene: 7. The CDR3 extends over 14 amino acids. This sample's time point: sample taken at primary tumor resection. Sequencing of whole RNA from tumor, nontumor lung or frozen PBMC involved no sorting. The donors, more than 55 patients with untreated early-stage non-small cell lung cancer, provided the samples. The sample holds many counts of this clonotype. Its matching antigen is unknown.

J is TRBJ1-6 and V is TRBV7-2, with TRBD1 identical over 7 bases. Sequences were derived from PBMCs, sampled at surgery. The source of this sequence is a male donor with early-stage non-small cell lung cancer. Here the CDR3 DNA reads TGTGCCAGCGGTCCAGGGGGTCTTAATTCACCCCTCCACTTT. It translates to CASGPGGLNSPLHF.